This T cell receptor (beta chain) was observed in a study of neoadjuvant nivolumab and ipilimumab in lung cancer. In the study overall: Patients got nivolumab 3 mg/kg on days 1, 15 and 29; combination added ipilimumab 1 mg/kg day 1. Findings and caveats of the study: Only a single major-pathologic-response sample was available for clonality analysis. Only two of four nivolumab-treated tumors gained richness and clonality by surgery. Compared with tumor-adjacent uninvolved lung, resected tumors showed greater richness and clonality.

Notes on this clone: Its specificity is unknown.

Sequencing used immunoSEQ multiplex PCR; TCRdb keeps in-frame clones, though not all of them. The sample contains 9,500 to 10,000 clones, 81% of which appear only once. Germline trimming cut 4 bases from V and 6 bases from J; bases unmatched to any gene: 3. This CDR3 has 12 amino acids. Germline-derived CDR1 and CDR2 are SGHNT and YYREEE (reference sequence). This material consisted of peripheral blood, taken before neoadjuvant nivolumab, alone or with ipilimumab. This sequence joins TRBV5-4 and TRBJ2-7, with 8 bases identical to TRBD1. The TCR originated in an adult with non-small cell lung cancer. The chain's CDR3 is CASSRDRLEQYF. The CDR3 bases are TGTGCCAGCAGCAGGGACAGGCTCGAGCAGTACTTC.